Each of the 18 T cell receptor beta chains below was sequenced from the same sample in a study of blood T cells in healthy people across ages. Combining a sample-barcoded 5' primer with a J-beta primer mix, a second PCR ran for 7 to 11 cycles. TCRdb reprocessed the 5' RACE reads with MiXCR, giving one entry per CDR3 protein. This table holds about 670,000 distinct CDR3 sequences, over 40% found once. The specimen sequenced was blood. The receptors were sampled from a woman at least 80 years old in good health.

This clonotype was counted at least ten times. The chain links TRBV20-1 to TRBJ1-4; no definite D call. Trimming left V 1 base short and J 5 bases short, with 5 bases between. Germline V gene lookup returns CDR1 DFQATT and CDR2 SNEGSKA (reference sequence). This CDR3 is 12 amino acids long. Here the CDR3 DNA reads TGCAGTGCTAGAGCTGTGAATGAAAAACTGTTTTTT. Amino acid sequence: CSARAVNEKLFF.

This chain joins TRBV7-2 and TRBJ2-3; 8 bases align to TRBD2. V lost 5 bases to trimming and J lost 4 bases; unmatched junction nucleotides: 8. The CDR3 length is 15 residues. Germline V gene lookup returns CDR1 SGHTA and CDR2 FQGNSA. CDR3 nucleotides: TGTGCCAGCAGCCTCCAGGCGGGGGGTTCAGATACGCAGTATTTT. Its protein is CASSLQAGGSDTQYF.

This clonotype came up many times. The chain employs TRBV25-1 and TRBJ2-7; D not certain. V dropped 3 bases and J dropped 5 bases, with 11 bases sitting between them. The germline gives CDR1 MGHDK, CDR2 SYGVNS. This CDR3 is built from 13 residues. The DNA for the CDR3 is TGTGCCAGCAGTGATCTAAAAATCCACGAGCAGTACTTC. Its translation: CASSDLKIHEQYF.

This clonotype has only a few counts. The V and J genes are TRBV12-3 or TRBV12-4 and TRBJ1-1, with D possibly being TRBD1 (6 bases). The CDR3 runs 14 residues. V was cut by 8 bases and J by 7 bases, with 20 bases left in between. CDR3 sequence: CASSEIGGVSEAFF. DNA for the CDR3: TGTGCCAGCTCGGAGATAGGGGGGGTGAGTGAAGCTTTCTTT.

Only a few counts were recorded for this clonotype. CDR3 nucleotide sequence: TGTGCCACCTGCTCTCTGTACACCGGGGAGCTGTTTTTT. This gives the protein CATCSLYTGELFF. The chain is built from TRBV10-3 and TRBJ2-2; D is ambiguous. The CDR3 loop spans 13 amino acids. Germline CDR1 and CDR2: ENHRY and SYGVKD. V lost 10 bases and J 3 bases, leaving 12 bases between the germline ends.

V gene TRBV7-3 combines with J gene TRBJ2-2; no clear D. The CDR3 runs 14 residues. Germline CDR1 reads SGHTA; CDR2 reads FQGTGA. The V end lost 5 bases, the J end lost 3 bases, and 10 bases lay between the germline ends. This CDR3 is CASSPRRDTGELFF. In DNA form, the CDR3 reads TGTGCCAGCAGCCCAAGGAGAGACACCGGGGAGCTGTTTTTT.

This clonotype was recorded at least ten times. In nucleotides, the CDR3 is TGCGCCAGCAGCTCACGGCACACTGAAGCTTTCTTT. Protein sequence: CASSSRHTEAFF. The chain uses TRBV4-1 and TRBJ1-1; D ambiguous. Germline V CDR1 and CDR2: MGHRA, YSYEKL. CDR3 size: 12 residues. The germline V and J ends were trimmed by 5 bases and 3 bases, with 7 bases remaining between them.

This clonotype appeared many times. The DNA of the CDR3 is TGTGCCATCAGGGGGGGACAAGAGAGCTATGGCTACACCTTC. Translated, it gives CAIRGGQESYGYTF. The genes are TRBV10-3 and TRBJ1-2, with D possibly TRBD1 on 6 matching bases. CDR1 is ENHRY and CDR2 is SYGVKD in the germline V gene. Trimming took off 6 bases at V and 4 bases at J, with 15 bases between the two ends. The CDR3 is 14 residues long.

The DNA for the CDR3 is TGTGCCAGCAGCTTGAGGCCTAGCGCAGATACGCAGTATTTT. This gives the protein CASSLRPSADTQYF. The V call is TRBV5-8, the J call TRBJ2-3, with a weak D call TRBD2 (6 bases). CDR1 is SGHTS and CDR2 is YDEGEE in the germline V gene. This CDR3 contains 14 residues. Deletions cut 1 base from V and 4 bases from J, with 10 bases between.

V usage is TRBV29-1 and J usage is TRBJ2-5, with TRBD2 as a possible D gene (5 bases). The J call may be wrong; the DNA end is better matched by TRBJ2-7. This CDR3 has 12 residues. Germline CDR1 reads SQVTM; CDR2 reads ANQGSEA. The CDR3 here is CSALTPGYEQYF. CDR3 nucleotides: TGCAGCGCCCTAACCCCGGGATACGAGCAGTACTTC.

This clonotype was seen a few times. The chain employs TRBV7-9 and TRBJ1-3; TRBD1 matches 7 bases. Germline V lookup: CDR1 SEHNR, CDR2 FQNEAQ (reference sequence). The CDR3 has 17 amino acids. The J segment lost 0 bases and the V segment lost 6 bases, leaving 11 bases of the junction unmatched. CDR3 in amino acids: CASRQKRQGYSGNTIYF. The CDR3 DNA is TGTGCCAGCAGACAAAAACGACAGGGCTACTCTGGAAACACCATATATTTT.

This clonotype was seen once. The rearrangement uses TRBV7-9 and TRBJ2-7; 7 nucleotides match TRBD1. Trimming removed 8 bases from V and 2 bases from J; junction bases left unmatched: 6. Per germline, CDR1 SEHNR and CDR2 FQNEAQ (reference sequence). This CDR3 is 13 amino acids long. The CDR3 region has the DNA TGTGCCAGCCTACGACAGGGAACCTACGAGCAGTACTTC. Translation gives CASLRQGTYEQYF.

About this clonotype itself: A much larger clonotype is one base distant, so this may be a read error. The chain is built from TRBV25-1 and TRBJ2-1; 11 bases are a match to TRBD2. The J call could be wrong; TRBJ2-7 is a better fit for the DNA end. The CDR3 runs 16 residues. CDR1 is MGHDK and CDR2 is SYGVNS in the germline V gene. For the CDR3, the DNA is TGTGCCAGCAGTGTTCTAGCGGGGGGCGCATACAATGAGCAGTACTTC. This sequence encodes CASSVLAGGAYNEQYF.

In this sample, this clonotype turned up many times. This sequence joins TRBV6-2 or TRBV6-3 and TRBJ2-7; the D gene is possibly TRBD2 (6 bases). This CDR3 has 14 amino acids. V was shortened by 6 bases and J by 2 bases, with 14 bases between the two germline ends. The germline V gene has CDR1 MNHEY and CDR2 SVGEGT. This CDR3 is CASRPAGSTYEQYF. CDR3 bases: TGTGCCAGCAGACCAGCGGGTTCGACCTACGAGCAGTACTTC.

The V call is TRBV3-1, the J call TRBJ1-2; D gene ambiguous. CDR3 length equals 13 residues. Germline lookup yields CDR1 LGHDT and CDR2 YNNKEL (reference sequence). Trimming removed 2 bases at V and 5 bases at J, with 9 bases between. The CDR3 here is CASSQQLLYGYTF. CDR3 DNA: TGTGCCAGCAGCCAACAGCTCTTATATGGCTACACCTTC.

CDR3 nucleotide sequence: TGTGCCAGCAGCTTAGTTCAGACTAGCGGTAGCACAGATACGCAGTATTTT. Encoded protein: CASSLVQTSGSTDTQYF. The J gene is TRBJ2-3, the V gene TRBV7-2; 9 nucleotides match TRBD2. The V gene end was trimmed by 1 base and the J gene end by 0 bases; junction bases not matched to a gene: 5. CDR1 and CDR2 from the germline V gene are SGHTA and FQGNSA. This CDR3 has 17 residues.

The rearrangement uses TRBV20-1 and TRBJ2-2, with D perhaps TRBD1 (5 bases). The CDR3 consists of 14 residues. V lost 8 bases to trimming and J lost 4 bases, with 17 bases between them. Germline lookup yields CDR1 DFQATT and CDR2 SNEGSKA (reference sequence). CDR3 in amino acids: CSTPGGAGTGELFF. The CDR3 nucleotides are TGCAGTACCCCCGGTGGGGCAGGCACCGGGGAGCTGTTTTTT.

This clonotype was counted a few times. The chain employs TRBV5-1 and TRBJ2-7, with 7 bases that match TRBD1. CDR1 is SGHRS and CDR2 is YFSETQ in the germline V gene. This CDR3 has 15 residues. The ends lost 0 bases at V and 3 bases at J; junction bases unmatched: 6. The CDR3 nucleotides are TGCGCCAGCAGCTTGGGACAGGGCAGGCTCTACGAGCAGTACTTC. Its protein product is CASSLGQGRLYEQYF.